The 27 T cell receptor beta chains in this list originate from one sample, sequenced in a study of blood T cell repertoires in COVID-19. Generated by immunoSEQ multiplex PCR, the TCRdb table keeps only in-frame clones and is missing some. The table has 150,000 to 200,000 clones, around 74% seen once. The sample taken for sequencing was peripheral blood. The receptors shown here come from a woman older than 75 with acute or convalescent COVID-19.

The chain recombines TRBV19 with TRBJ1-1; D remains unclear. The CDR3 has 14 residues. Germline lookup yields CDR1 LNHDA and CDR2 SQIVND (reference sequence). V was pared by 3 bases and J by 8 bases, with 16 bases between. The CDR3 sequence is CASSIIVANSEAFF. CDR3 sequence (DNA): TGTGCCAGTAGTATTATCGTCGCGAACAGCGAAGCTTTCTTT.

This clone was seen just once. The V and J genes are TRBV5-1 and TRBJ2-7; D is undetermined. The CDR3 has 14 amino acids. The V gene lost 0 bases and the J gene lost 4 bases, with 11 bases spanning the gap. Germline V gene sequence: CDR1 SGHRS, CDR2 YFSETQ. CDR3 amino acids: CASSLGVVTYEQYF. The CDR3 region has the DNA TGCGCCAGCAGCTTGGGAGTAGTAACGTACGAGCAGTACTTC.

The chain uses TRBV28 and TRBJ1-4, with no clear D. Germline V lookup: CDR1 MDHEN, CDR2 SYDVKM. V was clipped by 6 bases and J by 8 bases, with 19 bases between them. The CDR3 is 15 amino acids. CDR3 loop: CASRESQTGKEKLFF. The CDR3 coding sequence is TGTGCCAGCAGGGAAAGCCAGACTGGAAAAGAAAAACTGTTTTTT.

The table lists this clone with a count of one. The chain combines TRBV28 with TRBJ2-7, with D uncertain. V lost 1 base to trimming and J lost 4 bases, with 5 bases between them. The CDR3 is 12 residues long. Germline CDR1 is MDHEN and CDR2 is SYDVKM. CDR3 sequence reads: CASSLSPYEQYF. For the CDR3, the DNA is TGTGCCAGCAGTTTATCCCCTTACGAGCAGTACTTC.

As regards this clone: The identical CDR3 is also encoded by other nucleotide sequences in the sample. The CDR3 DNA reads as TGTGCCAGCAGCAGAGGAGGCAGGGGGCGATCTGGGGCCAACGTCCTGACTTTC. Translation gives CASSRGGRGRSGANVLTF. The chain has TRBV7-8 and TRBJ2-6, with 8 bases that match TRBD1. The CDR3 is 18 residues long. V dropped 5 bases and J dropped 1; count of bases not matched to a gene: 10. The germline gives CDR1 SGHVS, CDR2 FQNEAQ.

The chain has TRBV7-2 and TRBJ1-2, with 8 bases that match TRBD1. The CDR3 consists of 14 residues. Trimming cost V 5 bases and J 2 bases; bases outside gene matches: 4. Germline CDR1 and CDR2: SGHTA and FQGNSA. The CDR3, as DNA: TGTGCCAGCAGCGTTCAGGGGGCGAACTATGGCTACACCTTC. This translates into CASSVQGANYGYTF.

The V call is TRBV28, the J call TRBJ2-1, with D perhaps matching TRBD2 (6 bases). The V end was cut by 7 bases, the J end by 0 bases, with 13 bases between. Germline V gives CDR1 MDHEN, CDR2 SYDVKM. The CDR3 is made up of 15 amino acids. The CDR3 spells CASTPGTSSYNEQFF. DNA of the CDR3: TGTGCCAGCACCCCCGGGACTTCCTCCTACAATGAGCAGTTCTTC.

This clone was picked up a small number of times. The V call is TRBV14, the J call TRBJ1-1, with D maybe TRBD1 (6 bases). V was cut by 4 bases and J by 6 bases, with 12 bases left in between. CDR3 length: 13 amino acids. Germline values: CDR1 SGHDN, CDR2 FVKESK. The CDR3 coding sequence is TGTGCCAGCAGCCTTACGACAGGCGCTGAAGCTTTCTTT. This codes for CASSLTTGAEAFF.

This rearrangement joins TRBV6-5 to TRBJ1-1; the D is unclear. The CDR3 extends over 13 amino acids. Germline V CDR1 and CDR2: MNHEY, SVGAGI. With 7 bases removed from V and 4 bases from J, the gap between germline ends came to 13 bases. CDR3 in amino acids: CASNLGVGTEAFF. The CDR3 coding sequence is TGTGCCAGCAACCTAGGAGTCGGCACTGAAGCTTTCTTT.

This clone showed up just a few times. This chain connects TRBV13 to TRBJ1-6; no definite D call. The ends were cut back, 11 bases at V and 1 base at J, with 18 bases in the middle. The CDR3 is 16 amino acids. CDR1 is PRHDT, CDR2 FYEKMQ, per germline (reference sequence). CDR3 amino acids: CAGLRWLRSYNSPLHF. The CDR3 DNA is TGTGCCGGCCTGCGATGGTTGAGGTCCTATAATTCACCCCTCCACTTT.

The J gene is TRBJ2-1, the V gene TRBV28; D uncertain. V was pared by 4 bases and J by 3 bases, with 10 bases between. The CDR3 totals 14 residues. Germline loops: CDR1 MDHEN, CDR2 SYDVKM. The CDR3 bases are TGTGCCAGCAGTTCCCCCGACTTCTACAATGAGCAGTTCTTC. It translates to CASSSPDFYNEQFF. Full variable domain (remainder filled in from reference TRBV28 and TRBJ2-1): DVKVTQSSRYLVKRTGEKVFLECVQDMDHENMFWYRQDPGLGLRLIYFSYDVKMKEKGDIPEGYSVSREKKERFSLILESASTNQTSMYLCASSSPDFYNEQFFGPGTRLTVL.

The chain carries TRBV27 and TRBJ2-3; 7 bases map to TRBD2. Germline trimming cut 5 bases from V and 5 bases from J; bases unmatched to any gene: 13. The CDR3 totals 16 residues. Germline V lookup: CDR1 MNHEY, CDR2 SMNVEV (reference sequence). The CDR3 sequence: CASSPLTSSVVDTQYF. CDR3 coding DNA: TGTGCCAGCAGTCCGCTGACTAGCTCCGTGGTAGATACGCAGTATTTT.

The J gene is TRBJ2-1, the V gene TRBV6-2 or TRBV6-3; 13 positions agree with TRBD2. Per germline, CDR1 MNHEY and CDR2 SVGEGT. The CDR3 sequence is 18 residues long. With 6 bases clipped from V and 7 bases from J, the junction kept 15 bases outside the gene matches. Here the CDR3 DNA reads TGTGCCAGCAGCCAGGGACTAGCGGGGACCGGCAGGCGGAATGAGCAGTTCTTC. Encoded protein: CASSQGLAGTGRRNEQFF.

The J gene is TRBJ2-3, the V gene TRBV7-2; 10 nucleotides line up with TRBD2. Germline-derived CDR1 and CDR2 are SGHTA and FQGNSA. Trimming at V came to 10 bases and at J to 1 base, leaving 2 bases not matched to a gene. This CDR3 spans 13 amino acids. The CDR3 DNA is TGTGCCACCGGACTAGCGGGCACAGATACGCAGTATTTT. Translation gives CATGLAGTDTQYF.

On this clone itself: Distinct nucleotide sequences in the sample also encode this CDR3. The CDR3 is CASSQEGAGDNSPLHF. CDR3 in DNA: TGTGCCAGCAGCCAAGAGGGCGCGGGGGATAATTCACCCCTCCACTTT. The chain recombines TRBV3-1 (or the pseudogene TRBV3-2) with TRBJ1-6; the D gene is possibly TRBD1 (5 bases). CDR3 length equals 16 residues. The germline V gene encodes CDR1 LGHDT and CDR2 YNNKEL (reference sequence). V was pared by 0 bases and J by 5 bases, with 11 bases between.

The chain joins TRBV6-5 to TRBJ2-2, with 9 bases lining up with TRBD2. CDR1 is MNHEY and CDR2 is SVGAGI in the germline V gene. This CDR3 is 15 amino acids long. The V and J ends lost 2 bases and 7 bases, in that order; junction bases with no gene match: 5. In DNA form, the CDR3 reads TGTGCCAGCAGTTACAGGCGGGAGGGGATCGGGGAGCTGTTTTTT. This translates into CASSYRREGIGELFF.

This clone was observed many times. The chain carries TRBV29-1 and TRBJ2-5; 9 bases fit TRBD2. The J segment lost 4 bases and the V segment lost 6 bases, leaving 12 bases of the junction unmatched. The germline CDR1 and CDR2 sequences are SQVTM and ANQGSEA. CDR3 length: 15 residues. The CDR3 DNA sequence: TGCAGCGTCGGAGTAGCGGGAGTGGGAGGAGAGACCCAGTACTTC. Residues: CSVGVAGVGGETQYF.

The count of this clone is one. This sequence joins TRBV20-1 and TRBJ1-2, with 8 bases lining up with TRBD1. The germline V gene encodes CDR1 DFQATT and CDR2 SNEGSKA (reference sequence). The CDR3 runs to 15 residues. Germline trimming cut 3 bases from V and 4 bases from J; bases unmatched to any gene: 10. For the CDR3, the DNA is TGCAGTGCTAGTAATCAGGGGGCCAGTATCTATGGCTACACCTTC. Protein sequence: CSASNQGASIYGYTF.

This clone occurred a few times. The chain carries TRBV2 and TRBJ2-2, with D perhaps matching TRBD2 (5 bases). Deletions cut 3 bases from V and 4 bases from J, with 12 bases between. The germline gives CDR1 SNHLY, CDR2 FYNNEI. This CDR3 is 15 amino acids long. The DNA for the CDR3 is TGTGCCAGCAGTGAGTTAAGCGGTGGCACCGGGGAGCTGTTTTTT. Its translation: CASSELSGGTGELFF.

In this sample, this clone turned up a few times. The J gene is TRBJ1-6, the V gene TRBV7-6; D unclear. The CDR3 sequence is 16 residues long. V was trimmed by 4 bases and J by 0 bases, leaving 10 bases between them. Germline V CDR1 and CDR2: SGHVS, FNYEAQ. CDR3 sequence: CASSSGGSSYNSPLHF. DNA for the CDR3: TGTGCCAGCAGCTCTGGAGGCAGCTCCTATAATTCACCCCTCCACTTT.

The table lists this clone with a few counts. The chain combines TRBV12-3 or TRBV12-4 with TRBJ2-5; perhaps TRBD2 as D (7 bases). V lost 8 bases, J lost 5 bases, and 15 bases lay in between. The CDR3 consists of 13 residues. CDR3 region: CASSGGGGETQYF. The CDR3 region has the DNA TGTGCCAGCTCTGGGGGGGGCGGTGAGACCCAGTACTTC.

The chain joins TRBV19 to TRBJ1-1; 10 positions match TRBD1. The CDR3 runs 15 residues. J was trimmed by 1 base and V by 5 bases; bases with no gene match: 4. The germline V gene has CDR1 LNHDA and CDR2 SQIVND (reference sequence). This CDR3 reads CASSSGQGKNTEAFF. CDR3 coding DNA: TGTGCCAGTAGTTCGGGACAGGGGAAGAACACTGAAGCTTTCTTT.

This clone was seen just once. The chain joins TRBV28 to TRBJ1-2; TRBD1 agrees at 9 bases. The V segment lost 4 bases and the J segment 8 bases; nucleotides outside the gene matches: 2. The germline V gene has CDR1 MDHEN and CDR2 SYDVKM. This CDR3 has 12 amino acids. The CDR3 sequence: CASSYGQGGYTF. Written as DNA, the CDR3 is TGTGCCAGCAGTTATGGACAGGGGGGCTACACCTTC.

The chain links TRBV7-2 to TRBJ1-2; D is possibly TRBD1 (5 bases). Trimming shortened V by 1 base and J by 8 bases, and 11 bases separated the two germline ends. Germline loops: CDR1 SGHTA, CDR2 FQGNSA. The CDR3 has 13 residues. The CDR3 sequence is CASSLVGAEGYTF. In nucleotides, the CDR3 is TGTGCCAGCAGCTTAGTAGGGGCCGAGGGCTACACCTTC.

The chain is built from TRBV10-3 and TRBJ1-4, with a possible D match to TRBD1 (6 bases). The CDR3 covers 15 residues. Germline V gene data show CDR1 as ENHRY and CDR2 as SYGVKD. The V end was cut by 3 bases, the J end by 5 bases, with 13 bases between. The CDR3 DNA follows: TGTGCCATCAGTGACAGTAAAGGGGGAAATGAAAAACTGTTTTTT. Protein: CAISDSKGGNEKLFF.

V is TRBV28 and J is TRBJ2-1, with D perhaps TRBD2 (5 bases). V was clipped by 5 bases and J by 3 bases, with 11 bases between them. The CDR3 consists of 14 residues. Germline-derived CDR1 and CDR2 are MDHEN and SYDVKM. This CDR3 reads CASSLDLIYNEQFF. CDR3 nucleotide sequence: TGTGCCAGCAGTCTGGACTTGATCTACAATGAGCAGTTCTTC.

The chain recombines TRBV4-3 with TRBJ2-7; possibly TRBD2 for D (5 bases). The CDR3 is 14 residues long. Per germline, CDR1 LGHNA and CDR2 YSLEER. Trimming removed 0 bases at V and 4 bases at J, with 10 bases between. In DNA form, the CDR3 reads TGCGCCAGCAGCCAAGAAACGCGCGGGTACGAGCAGTACTTC. It encodes CASSQETRGYEQYF.